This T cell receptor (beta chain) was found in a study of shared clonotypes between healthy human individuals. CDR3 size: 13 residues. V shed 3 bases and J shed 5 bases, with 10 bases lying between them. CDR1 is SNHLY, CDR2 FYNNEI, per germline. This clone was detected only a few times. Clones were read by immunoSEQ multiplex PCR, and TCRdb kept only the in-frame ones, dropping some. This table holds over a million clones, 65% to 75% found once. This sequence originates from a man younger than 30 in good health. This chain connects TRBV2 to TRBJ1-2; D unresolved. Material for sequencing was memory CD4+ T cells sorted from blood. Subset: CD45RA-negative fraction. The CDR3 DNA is TGTGCCAGCAGTGAGGGTGGGTTTTATGGCTACACCTTC. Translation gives CASSEGGFYGYTF.